Included here is one T cell receptor beta chain sequence, with context. These data are taken from a study of T-cell reconstitution after alpha-beta-depleted transplantation in children. TCRbeta library construction was performed incorporating unique molecular identifiers. In TCRdb, the PCR reads were re-called with MiXCR into one record per CDR3 protein. The table includes a few hundred thousand distinct CDR3 sequences, around 12% detected once. CDR1 and CDR2 (germline): MNHEY, SVGEGT. Trimming pared 3 bases from V and 4 bases from J, leaving 9 bases between. This CDR3 spans 13 amino acids. The specimen was PBMCs from the stem cell graft donor, collected from the stem cell graft. The chain uses TRBV6-2 or TRBV6-3 and TRBJ1-2; D remains ambiguous. The receptor was isolated from a human donor who donated a stem cell graft to a child with combined immunodeficiency. This CDR3 reads CASSYASLYGYTF. The CDR3, as DNA: TGTGCCAGCAGTTATGCCTCCCTCTATGGCTACACCTTC.